A selection of T cell receptor beta chains follows, all from one sample in a study of blood T cells in healthy people across ages. TCRdb analysed the 5' RACE reads with MiXCR anew, one entry per CDR3 protein. The table has 760,000 or so distinct CDR3 sequences, approximately 25% seen once. These data were likewise used in another study, on T cells of mothers and their children.

The material sequenced was blood. These TCRs come from a boy aged 5-17 years in good health. Each CDR3 is given with its conserved first and last residue.

V: TRBV6-5
CDR3: CASSTYDRGQSTEAFF

V: TRBV7-6
CDR3: CASSHPLVASYEQYF

V: TRBV12-3/TRBV12-4
CDR3: CASRRRGSYTF

V: TRBV7-3
CDR3: CASSLSRADEQFF

V: TRBV4-2
CDR3: CASSQEVSRTLNTEAFF

V: TRBV6-2/TRBV6-3
CDR3: CASSTTEYNEQFF

V: TRBV28
CDR3: CASSSPGGRGGADTQYF

V: TRBV5-1
CDR3: CASSLGTGSYQPQHF

V: TRBV6-5
CDR3: CASSWVGSLEQYF

V: TRBV7-9
CDR3: CATTRDPQETQYF

V: TRBV2
CDR3: CASERDAYEQYF

V: TRBV12-3/TRBV12-4
CDR3: CASSLSDGYGYTF

V: TRBV6-2/TRBV6-3
CDR3: CASRGLAGVGSNEQFF

V: TRBV14
CDR3: CASSQGLGQGARADENIQYF

V: TRBV11-1
CDR3: CASSSASRYNEQFF

V: TRBV20-1
CDR3: CSARIGEAKNIQYF

V: TRBV3-1
CDR3: CASSRWDTSASNEQFF

V: TRBV4-3
CDR3: CASSQDRHLGEKLFF

V: TRBV7-3
CDR3: CASSLNPGQPFKGGELFF

V: TRBV10-2
CDR3: CASSITGMNYWGYEQYF